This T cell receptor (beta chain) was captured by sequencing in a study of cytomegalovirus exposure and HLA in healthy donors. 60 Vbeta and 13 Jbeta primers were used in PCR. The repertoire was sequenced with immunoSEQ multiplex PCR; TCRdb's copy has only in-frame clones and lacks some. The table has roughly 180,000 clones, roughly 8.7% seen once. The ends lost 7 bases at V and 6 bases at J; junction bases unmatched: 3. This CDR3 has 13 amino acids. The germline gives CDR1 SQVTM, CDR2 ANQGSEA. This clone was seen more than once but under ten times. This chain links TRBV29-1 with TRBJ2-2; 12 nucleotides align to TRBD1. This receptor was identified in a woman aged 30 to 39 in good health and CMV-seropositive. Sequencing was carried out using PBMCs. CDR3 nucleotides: TGCAGCGCCGGGACAGGGGGCTCCGGGGAGCTGTTTTTT. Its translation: CSAGTGGSGELFF.